These T cell receptor beta chains were read from a single sample in a study of PD-1 blockade in classical Hodgkin lymphoma. TCRdb's copy holds only in-frame clones and misses some; the assay was immunoSEQ multiplex PCR. The data hold about 15,000 clones, with roughly 84% observed a single time. The sample was peripheral blood mononuclear cells (PBMCs), taken at baseline. These receptors originate from a human donor with classical Hodgkin lymphoma. CDR3s include the opening cysteine and the closing phenylalanine or tryptophan.

CDR3aa	v_gene	j_gene
CASSTGVLSTEAFF	TRBV5-1	TRBJ1-1
CASSLEMGTQETQYF	TRBV7-9	TRBJ2-5
CASSSGTSGRAGEQFF	TRBV11-3	TRBJ2-1
CASSPDSGGGEQFF	TRBV4-3	TRBJ2-1
CAIRSTGNTEAFF	TRBV10-3	TRBJ1-1
CASSYSAATNEKLFF	TRBV7-2	TRBJ1-4
CASSLQRTGIGNTIYF	TRBV4-2	TRBJ1-3
CASSPMGGRAGDEQFF	TRBV5-6	TRBJ2-1
CASGPGTGGLEAFF	TRBV12-5	TRBJ1-1
CASSLEAFSYNEQFF	TRBV11-1	TRBJ2-1
CASGIYEGGGYTF	TRBV27	TRBJ1-2
CATGQGAQETQYF	TRBV15	TRBJ2-5
CASIDGAGLSSYEQYF	TRBV2	TRBJ2-7
CASSEEQGDQPQHF	TRBV2	TRBJ1-5
CASSLGGGQPQHF	TRBV7-6	TRBJ1-5
CASSQLVSQETQYF	TRBV7-9	TRBJ2-5
CASSQDRGDEQYF	TRBV4-2	TRBJ2-7
CASSPSGTGQPQHF	TRBV5-6	TRBJ1-5